This is a list of T cell receptor beta chains from one sample in a study of OX40 agonist ivuxolimab in advanced cancers. The assay was immunoSEQ multiplex PCR, and TCRdb's table has in-frame clones only and misses some. The sample contains 65,000 to 85,000 clones, about 89% of which appear only once. The sample consisted of CD4+ or CD8+ T cells sorted from blood, taken in a trial of the OX40 agonist ivuxolimab. The receptor source for this set is an adult with an advanced solid tumor such as melanoma, head and neck, liver or kidney cancer. The CDR3 runs from the conserved cysteine through the conserved F or W. The D gene is left open where the match is weak. Clone size, where shown, is once, few, many, or a class for clones that have expanded.

clone_size j_call d_call v_call cdr3_aa cdr3_nt
once TRBJ2-1 TRBD2 TRBV7-3 CASSPRGVAEQFF TGTGCCAGCAGCCCCCGGGGGGTGGCTGAGCAGTTCTTC
- TRBJ1-6 - TRBV10-3 CAISEHIGGSSPLHF TGTGCCATCAGTGAGCACATAGGTGGGAGTTCACCCCTCCACTTT
- TRBJ1-4 TRBD1 TRBV7-9 CASSLWTGFEKLFF TGTGCCAGCAGCTTATGGACAGGATTTGAAAAACTGTTTTTT
- TRBJ2-1 - TRBV11-3 CASSLVWTPGYNEQFF TGTGCCAGCAGCTTAGTTTGGACTCCCGGATACAATGAGCAGTTCTTC
- TRBJ2-2 - TRBV7-3 CASSLFRQGMGGELFF TGTGCCAGCAGCCTGTTTCGGCAGGGGATGGGCGGGGAGCTGTTTTTT
- TRBJ2-7 TRBD2 TRBV28 CASRPWRASGVSYEQYF TGTGCCAGCAGACCGTGGAGGGCTAGCGGGGTCTCCTACGAGCAGTACTTC
- TRBJ1-2 - TRBV10-3 CAIMENTNYGYTF TGTGCCATCATGGAGAACACTAACTATGGCTACACCTTC
- TRBJ2-5 - TRBV5-6 CASSRRETQYF TGTGCCAGCAGCCGGCGAGAGACCCAGTACTTC
- TRBJ2-5 TRBD2 TRBV7-6 CASSLGLAQETQYF TGTGCCAGCAGCTTGGGACTAGCCCAAGAGACCCAGTACTTC
- TRBJ1-2 - TRBV28 CASSERDSGYTF TGTGCCAGCTCCGAGCGGGACTCTGGCTACACCTTC
- TRBJ2-1 TRBD2 TRBV7-3 CASSPRGAGGQYNEQFF TGTGCCAGCAGCCCCCGGGGAGCGGGAGGACAATACAATGAGCAGTTCTTC
- TRBJ1-5 TRBD1 TRBV28 CASTTLTGAQPQHF TGTGCCAGCACCACACTGACAGGGGCTCAGCCCCAGCATTTT
- TRBJ1-1 - TRBV2 CASIQRQMNTEAFF TGTGCCAGCATACAGAGACAAATGAACACTGAAGCTTTCTTT
- TRBJ1-2 - TRBV5-4 CASSLRIQGGANYGYTF TGTGCCAGCAGCTTGCGGATACAGGGTGGCGCTAACTATGGCTACACCTTC
- TRBJ2-7 TRBD1 TRBV7-6 CASSPGTATYEQYF TGTGCCAGCAGCCCGGGGACAGCCACCTACGAGCAGTACTTC
- TRBJ1-1 - TRBV29-1 CSVEDQWNTEAFF TGCAGCGTTGAAGACCAATGGAACACTGAAGCTTTCTTT
- TRBJ2-6 - TRBV7-9 CASSLASGANVLTF TGTGCCAGCAGCTTAGCCTCTGGGGCCAACGTCCTGACTTTC
- TRBJ2-5 TRBD2 TRBV5-1 CASSLIAGLEKTQYF TGCGCCAGCAGCTTAATAGCGGGACTCGAAAAGACCCAGTACTTC
- TRBJ1-6 - TRBV6-6 CASTQTGNSPLHF TGTGCCAGCACTCAGACAGGCAATTCACCCCTCCACTTT
once TRBJ2-1 TRBD2 TRBV10-1 CASSESGTSQQFF TGCGCCAGCAGTGAGTCAGGGACTAGCCAGCAGTTCTTC
- TRBJ2-7 - TRBV30 CAWSVSYEQYF TGTGCCTGGAGTGTATCCTACGAGCAGTACTTC
- TRBJ2-3 - TRBV6-4 CASSERAGTDTQYF TGTGCCAGCAGTGAAAGGGCAGGCACAGATACGCAGTATTTT